This T cell receptor beta chain was sequenced for a study of post-analysis software for immune sequencing data. Study context: The cohort encompassed relapsing-remitting, secondary progressive and progressive-relapsing multiple sclerosis disease courses. Study-level points and caveats: Patients had higher frequencies than controls of five TRBV segments, including TRBV5-6, TRBV5-1 and TRBV20-1. The normalized Chao1 diversity of multiple sclerosis patients was significantly lower than that of controls. Those samples that were prepared in the same batch co-clustered strongly by F measure.

The V and J ends lost 6 bases and 5 bases, in that order; junction bases with no gene match: 16. CDR3 length: 18 residues. Researchers reported that TCR beta cDNA libraries carried unique molecular identifiers. In TCRdb, the PCR reads were re-called with MiXCR into one record per CDR3 protein. In the table there are 820,000 or so distinct CDR3 sequences, about 57% of which are singletons. Worth noting for this clonotype: Antigen unknown.

This sequence was found in a girl between 10 and 17 years old with multiple sclerosis. This rearrangement joins TRBV12-3 or TRBV12-4 to TRBJ2-3; 11 bases are a match to TRBD2. Sequenced: blood. This CDR3 reads CASRLPLPSSGRRDTQYF. Here the CDR3 DNA reads TGTGCCAGCAGGTTACCCCTCCCCTCTAGCGGGAGGAGAGATACGCAGTATTTT.